Shown below are 18 T cell receptor beta chains from a single sample sequenced in a study of blood T cell repertoires in COVID-19. Sequencing was performed with immunoSEQ multiplex PCR; in TCRdb, only in-frame clones are kept and a portion is missing. The sample holds around 86,000 clones, around 90% seen once. The sequencing sample was made of peripheral blood. The receptors stem from a woman at least 80 years old with acute or convalescent COVID-19.

This chain connects TRBV14 to TRBJ2-6; 10 positions match TRBD1. The V gene's germline CDR1 is SGHDN and CDR2 FVKESK. After removal of 1 base from V and 19 bases from J, the junction contained 7 bases not matched to a gene. CDR3 length: 13 residues. The CDR3 loop reads CASSQGTGGSGTF. The DNA for the CDR3 is TGTGCCAGCAGCCAAGGGACAGGGGGAAGTGGAACTTTC.

This chain uses TRBV12-3 or TRBV12-4 with TRBJ2-5, with D perhaps TRBD2 (6 bases). The length of the CDR3 is 12 residues. The V gene lost 4 bases and the J gene lost 3 bases, with 6 bases spanning the gap. The CDR3 nucleotides are TGTGCCAGCAGTTCGGGGGAAGAGACCCAGTACTTC. Encoded protein: CASSSGEETQYF.

V gene TRBV30 combines with J gene TRBJ2-2, with a weak D call TRBD2 (5 bases). This CDR3 is 15 amino acids long. Germline values: CDR1 GTSNPN, CDR2 SVGIG (reference sequence). V was shortened by 7 bases and J by 2 bases, with 17 bases between the two germline ends. CDR3 loop: CALIYGGLNTGELFF. CDR3 nucleotide sequence: TGTGCCTTGATATATGGAGGCCTTAACACCGGGGAGCTGTTTTTT.

The chain joins TRBV7-2 to TRBJ2-1; 11 bases are shared with TRBD2. Trimming took 5 bases from V and 5 from J; bases not matched to a gene: 8. Germline assignment: CDR1 SGHTA and CDR2 FQGNSA. The CDR3 spans 16 residues. The chain's CDR3 is CASSGSGLAVNNEQFF. The CDR3, as DNA: TGTGCCAGCAGCGGATCGGGACTAGCGGTTAACAATGAGCAGTTCTTC.

The chain employs TRBV4-2 and TRBJ2-2, with 9 bases identical to TRBD2. Germline-derived CDR1 and CDR2 are LGHNA and YNFKEQ. The CDR3 sequence is 16 residues long. V lost 0 bases to trimming and J lost 6 bases; unmatched junction nucleotides: 5. The CDR3 region is CASSQDGSGGPGELFF. CDR3 in DNA: TGTGCCAGCAGCCAAGATGGGAGCGGGGGGCCCGGGGAGCTGTTTTTT.

The gene calls are TRBV3-1 (or the pseudogene TRBV3-2) and TRBJ1-4; D gene ambiguous. V was cut by 8 bases and J by 7 bases, with 20 bases left in between. This CDR3 is 15 amino acids long. Germline loops: CDR1 LGHDT, CDR2 YNNKEL (reference sequence). Written as DNA, the CDR3 is TGTGCCAGCCAAGCCGTCGGGTCTTGGTTTGAAAAACTGTTTTTT. Amino acid sequence: CASQAVGSWFEKLFF.

The V gene is TRBV30, the J gene TRBJ2-3; D ambiguous. V was cut by 2 bases and J by 7 bases, with 10 bases left in between. Germline V gives CDR1 GTSNPN, CDR2 SVGIG (reference sequence). This CDR3 region has 12 residues. The CDR3 sequence is CAWSPPFNTQYF. The CDR3 DNA is TGTGCCTGGAGTCCTCCCTTTAATACGCAGTATTTT.

This clone was observed a single time. The V gene is TRBV2, the J gene TRBJ1-1; 8 nucleotides align to TRBD1. The CDR3 totals 13 residues. Germline V lookup: CDR1 SNHLY, CDR2 FYNNEI. Losses at the gene ends were 1 base for V and 5 bases for J; bases not matched to a gene: 0. The CDR3: CASSEGTGTEAFF. The CDR3 DNA follows: TGTGCCAGCAGTGAAGGGACAGGGACTGAAGCTTTCTTT.

The V and J genes are TRBV6-1 and TRBJ2-2; TRBD1 aligns across 7 bases. The CDR3 contains 16 residues. J gave up 1 base and V 2 bases, and 4 bases lay outside the gene matches. From germline, CDR1 is MNHNS and CDR2 SASEGT. For the CDR3, the DNA is TGTGCCAGCAGTGAACAGCCAGGGGGGAACACCGGGGAGCTGTTTTTT. This encodes CASSEQPGGNTGELFF.

This chain connects TRBV3-1 (or the pseudogene TRBV3-2) to TRBJ1-1; TRBD1 agrees at 8 bases. CDR1 and CDR2 (germline): LGHDT, YNNKEL (reference sequence). V lost 4 bases to trimming and J lost 4 bases; unmatched junction nucleotides: 8. There are 15 residues in the CDR3. In nucleotides, the CDR3 is TGTGCCAGCAGCCCTTACCAGGGGGCACGCACTGAAGCTTTCTTT. Amino acid sequence: CASSPYQGARTEAFF.

The chain links TRBV7-9 to TRBJ2-5; possible D gene TRBD1, 5 bases. V was pared by 5 bases and J by 0 bases, with 7 bases between. The CDR3 is 13 amino acids. CDR1 SEHNR and CDR2 FQNEAQ come from the germline V gene (reference sequence). The CDR3 DNA is TGTGCCAGCAGCCAAGGGGACCAAGAGACCCAGTACTTC. It codes for CASSQGDQETQYF.

In regard to this clone: The sample has other DNA sequences that encode this CDR3 too. The gene calls are TRBV6-1 and TRBJ1-2; D is possibly TRBD1 (5 bases). Trimming left V 3 bases short and J 2 bases short, with 7 bases between. Germline V gene lookup returns CDR1 MNHNS and CDR2 SASEGT. CDR3 size: 13 residues. CDR3 loop: CASSEGQNYGYTF. CDR3 DNA: TGTGCCAGCAGTGAGGGGCAGAACTATGGCTACACCTTC.

The genes are TRBV6-2 or TRBV6-3 and TRBJ2-7; 9 nucleotides line up with TRBD2. Germline trimming cut 6 bases from V and 3 bases from J; bases unmatched to any gene: 12. The CDR3 loop spans 16 amino acids. Germline V gives CDR1 MNHEY, CDR2 SVGEGT. The CDR3 region has the DNA TGTGCCAGCAGCATTATTCCGGGACTAGCTGGCTACGAGCAGTACTTC. Its translation: CASSIIPGLAGYEQYF.

The chain carries TRBV7-2 and TRBJ2-7; 10 positions match TRBD2. Losses at the gene ends were 4 bases for V and 5 bases for J; bases not matched to a gene: 8. This CDR3 contains 15 residues. Looked up from germline, CDR1 is SGHTA and CDR2 is FQGNSA. The CDR3 protein is CASSSPASGSHEQYF. CDR3 in DNA: TGTGCCAGCAGCTCGCCGGCTAGCGGGAGCCACGAGCAGTACTTC.

The chain carries TRBV7-3 and TRBJ2-2; D may be TRBD1 (5 bases). V lost 2 bases to trimming and J lost 7 bases, with 14 bases between them. The CDR3 is made up of 15 amino acids. Germline CDR1 is SGHTA and CDR2 is FQGTGA. The CDR3 DNA is TGTGCCAGCAGCTTATCGTCCAGGGCGAGCGGGGAGCTGTTTTTT. Amino acid sequence: CASSLSSRASGELFF.

The rearrangement uses TRBV21-1 and TRBJ1-1. TRBV21-1 is given as a pseudogene. CDR3 length equals 14 residues. CDR3: CASSDWPVERRAFF. CDR3 bases: TGTGCCAGCAGCGATTGGCCCGTCGAGCGCCGTGCTTTCTTT.

As to this clone: The DNA is left out, because the CDR3 cannot be placed on it with certainty; the CDR3 is given as TCRdb lists it. V and J are TRBV9 and TRBJ2-1; the table's D call, TRBD2, has no DNA check behind it. The CDR3 is 14 residues long, ends included. Germline V gene sequence: CDR1 SGDLS, CDR2 YYNGEE. The CDR3 loop reads CASSVGAGAAPGFF.

The chain joins TRBV7-9 to TRBJ1-4, with 9 bases that match TRBD1. The germline V gene encodes CDR1 SEHNR and CDR2 FQNEAQ (reference sequence). The CDR3 is 14 amino acids. V was clipped by 4 bases and J by 6 bases; unmatched bases: 3. In DNA form, the CDR3 reads TGTGCCAGCAGCTCGGACAGGGGAGATGAAAAACTGTTTTTT. Its protein is CASSSDRGDEKLFF.